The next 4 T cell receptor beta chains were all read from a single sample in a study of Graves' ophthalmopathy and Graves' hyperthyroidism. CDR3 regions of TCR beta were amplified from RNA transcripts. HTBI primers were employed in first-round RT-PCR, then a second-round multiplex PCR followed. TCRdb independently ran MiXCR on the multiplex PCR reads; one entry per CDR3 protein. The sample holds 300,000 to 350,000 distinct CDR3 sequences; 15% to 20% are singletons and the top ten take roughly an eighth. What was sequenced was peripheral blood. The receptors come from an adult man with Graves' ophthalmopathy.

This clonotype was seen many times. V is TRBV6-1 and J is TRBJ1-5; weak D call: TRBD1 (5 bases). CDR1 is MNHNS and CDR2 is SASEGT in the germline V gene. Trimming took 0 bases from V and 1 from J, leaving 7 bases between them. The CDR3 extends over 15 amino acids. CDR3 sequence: CASSEARQSNQPQHF. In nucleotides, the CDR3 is TGTGCCAGCAGTGAAGCGCGACAGAGCAATCAGCCCCAGCATTTT.

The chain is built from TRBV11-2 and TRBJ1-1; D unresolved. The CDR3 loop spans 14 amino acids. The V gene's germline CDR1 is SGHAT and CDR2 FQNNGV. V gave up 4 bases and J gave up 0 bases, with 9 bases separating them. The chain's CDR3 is CASSYSLMNTEAFF. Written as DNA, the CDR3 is TGTGCCAGCAGCTATAGTCTGATGAACACTGAAGCTTTCTTT.

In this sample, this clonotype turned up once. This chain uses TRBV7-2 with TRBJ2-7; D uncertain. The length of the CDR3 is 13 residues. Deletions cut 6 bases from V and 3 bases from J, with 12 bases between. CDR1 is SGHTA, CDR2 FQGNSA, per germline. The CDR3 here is CASSFDGYYEQYF. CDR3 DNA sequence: TGTGCCAGCAGTTTTGACGGGTACTACGAGCAGTACTTC.

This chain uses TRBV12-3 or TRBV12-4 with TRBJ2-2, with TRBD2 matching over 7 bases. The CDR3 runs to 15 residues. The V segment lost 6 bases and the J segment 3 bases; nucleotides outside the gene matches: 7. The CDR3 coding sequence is TGTGCCAGCAGCCTAGCGGTTGGGGACACCGGGGAGCTGTTTTTT. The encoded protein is CASSLAVGDTGELFF.